The T cell receptor (beta chain) under discussion was sequenced for a study of blood T cell repertoires in COVID-19. The overall study: COVID-19 samples collected from the United States, Italy and Spain covered acute and convalescent phases.

Original processing notes: Reference gene primer amplification yielded estimated nucleated cell counts. Profiled with immunoSEQ multiplex PCR; TCRdb holds only in-frame clones, not every one. That table gives V, J and clone size, and the DNA gave D and trimming. The sample lists roughly 53,000 clones, 75% to 90% occurring once. The receptor comes from a man older than 75 with acute or convalescent COVID-19. Specimen: peripheral blood.

DNA for the CDR3: TGCGCCAGCAGCCCTACGGGGACAGGGGGCAATCAGCCCCAGCATTTT. It encodes CASSPTGTGGNQPQHF. The rearrangement links TRBV4-1 to TRBJ1-5; 10 bases are shared with TRBD1. The V gene's germline CDR1 is MGHRA and CDR2 YSYEKL. The CDR3 is 16 amino acids. Trimming at V came to 4 bases and at J to 2 bases, leaving 5 bases not matched to a gene.